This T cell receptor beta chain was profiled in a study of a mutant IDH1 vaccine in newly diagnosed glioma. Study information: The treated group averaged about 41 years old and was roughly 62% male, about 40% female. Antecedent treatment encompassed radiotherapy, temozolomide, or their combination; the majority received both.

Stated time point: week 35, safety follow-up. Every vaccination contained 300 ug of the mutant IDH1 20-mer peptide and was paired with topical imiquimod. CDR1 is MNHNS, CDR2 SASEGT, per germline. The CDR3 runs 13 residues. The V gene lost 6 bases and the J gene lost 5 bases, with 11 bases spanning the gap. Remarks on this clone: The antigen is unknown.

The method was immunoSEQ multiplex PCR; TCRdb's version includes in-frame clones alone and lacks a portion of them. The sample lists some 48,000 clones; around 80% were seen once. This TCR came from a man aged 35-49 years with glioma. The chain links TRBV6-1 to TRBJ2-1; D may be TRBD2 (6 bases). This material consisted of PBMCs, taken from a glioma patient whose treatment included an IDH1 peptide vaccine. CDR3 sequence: CASRVLADNEQFF. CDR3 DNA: TGTGCCAGCAGGGTTTTAGCGGACAATGAGCAGTTCTTC.